One and the same sample provided the 13 T cell receptor beta chains below, sequenced in a study of blood T cell repertoires in COVID-19. TCRdb's table, derived via immunoSEQ multiplex PCR, lists solely in-frame clones and lacks some. Of around 100,000 clones listed, approximately 87% are singletons. The sequenced material came from peripheral blood. The receptors stem from a human donor in a cohort sampled during active COVID-19.

V gene TRBV10-3 combines with J gene TRBJ2-3; TRBD2 is a possible D gene (6 bases). The length of the CDR3 is 12 residues. The V gene lost 4 bases and the J gene lost 5 bases, with 7 bases spanning the gap. Germline CDR1 and CDR2: ENHRY and SYGVKD. CDR3 protein: CAISGGGDTQYF. CDR3 coding DNA: TGTGCCATCAGTGGGGGAGGAGATACGCAGTATTTT.

The V call is TRBV7-9, the J call TRBJ1-2; tentatively, D is TRBD1 (5 bases). The CDR3 runs to 12 residues. In germline, CDR1 is SEHNR, CDR2 FQNEAQ (reference sequence). V was clipped by 8 bases and J by 2 bases, with 9 bases between them. The CDR3 sequence is CASRTSNYGYTF. In nucleotides, the CDR3 is TGTGCCAGCCGGACATCGAACTATGGCTACACCTTC.

The chain uses TRBV11-3 and TRBJ2-1, with 8 bases that match TRBD2. Trimming removed 2 bases from V and 3 bases from J; junction bases left unmatched: 3. Germline V CDR1 and CDR2: SGHNT, YENEEA. The length of the CDR3 is 15 residues. The CDR3 bases are TGTGCCAGCAGCTTATATAGCGGGAACTACAATGAGCAGTTCTTC. The encoded protein is CASSLYSGNYNEQFF.

The chain couples TRBV11-3 to TRBJ2-2; 7 nucleotides agree with TRBD1. V shed 8 bases and J 2 bases; nucleotides not matched to a gene: 2. The germline V gene has CDR1 SGHNT and CDR2 YENEEA. This CDR3 spans 13 amino acids. CDR3 in amino acids: CASRDRNTGELFF. For the CDR3, the DNA is TGTGCCAGCCGGGACAGAAACACCGGGGAGCTGTTTTTT.

The rearrangement links TRBV4-3 to TRBJ1-4; 10 bases agree with TRBD1. The J segment lost 7 bases and the V segment lost 1 base, leaving 3 bases of the junction unmatched. Germline V gene lookup returns CDR1 LGHNA and CDR2 YSLEER. CDR3 size: 15 residues. CDR3 amino acids: CASSQGQGAGEKLFF. The CDR3 nucleotides read TGCGCCAGCAGCCAAGGACAGGGGGCAGGTGAAAAACTGTTTTTT.

V and J are TRBV6-6 and TRBJ2-7; possibly TRBD1 for D (5 bases). V lost 0 bases to trimming and J lost 0 bases, with 9 bases between them. The CDR3 has 15 residues. The germline CDR1 and CDR2 sequences are MNHNY and SVGAGI (reference sequence). In DNA form, the CDR3 reads TGTGCCAGCAGTTACTCTGGGGCAGCCTCCTACGAGCAGTACTTC. Amino acids: CASSYSGAASYEQYF.

This rearrangement joins TRBV6-6 to TRBJ2-3, with D maybe TRBD1 (5 bases). The CDR3 has 16 amino acids. V lost 2 bases to trimming and J lost 2 bases, with 14 bases between them. The germline V gene has CDR1 MNHNY and CDR2 SVGAGI (reference sequence). In DNA form, the CDR3 reads TGTGCCAGCAGTTACCGGACAATCGCGCCCACAGATACGCAGTATTTT. Translation: CASSYRTIAPTDTQYF.

V is TRBV9 and J is TRBJ2-3, with 11 bases fitting TRBD1. CDR3 length equals 16 residues. From germline, CDR1 is SGDLS and CDR2 YYNGEE. Trimming removed 0 bases from V and 2 bases from J; junction bases left unmatched: 2. The CDR3 DNA is TGTGCCAGCAGCGTAGCAGGACAGGGGGCCACAGATACGCAGTATTTT. Its protein product is CASSVAGQGATDTQYF.

For the CDR3, the DNA is TGTGCCAGCTCACGGGACGGACAGGAGGGACAGCCCCAGCATTTT. Encoded protein: CASSRDGQEGQPQHF. The chain combines TRBV18 with TRBJ1-5; TRBD1 matches 7 bases. This CDR3 contains 15 residues. The V gene's germline CDR1 is KGHSH and CDR2 LQKENI. V trimming: 4 bases; J trimming: 7 bases; junction bases outside the gene matches: 10.

This clone was recorded once. The chain uses TRBV2 and TRBJ1-5; 9 bases are shared with TRBD1. Looked up from germline, CDR1 is SNHLY and CDR2 is FYNNEI. V gave up 5 bases and J gave up 9 bases; unmatched junction bases: 8. This CDR3 region has 14 residues. This CDR3 is CASSSGQGNRPQHF. CDR3 bases: TGTGCCAGCAGTTCGGGACAGGGTAATAGGCCCCAGCATTTT.

This sequence joins TRBV5-6 and TRBJ1-6, with D unresolved. The germline V gene has CDR1 SGHDT and CDR2 YYEEEE. CDR3 length: 14 amino acids. Trimming stripped 5 bases from V and 4 bases from J, with 10 bases between. CDR3 sequence: CASSIRQYNSPLHF. CDR3 nucleotide sequence: TGTGCCAGCAGTATCCGACAATATAATTCACCCCTCCACTTT.

V gene TRBV19 combines with J gene TRBJ2-6; D may match TRBD1 or TRBD2 (6 bases each). V lost 8 bases and J lost 4, with 15 bases in between. The CDR3 contains 15 residues. Germline V gives CDR1 LNHDA, CDR2 SQIVND (reference sequence). The CDR3 DNA reads as TGTGCCAGTGGCATAGGGGGGCGGGGGGCCAACGTCCTGACTTTC. Translated, it gives CASGIGGRGANVLTF.

J is TRBJ1-1 and V is TRBV7-9; 8 bases match TRBD1. The CDR3 contains 13 residues. The germline V gene has CDR1 SEHNR and CDR2 FQNEAQ (reference sequence). J gave up 5 bases and V 3 bases, and 2 bases lay outside the gene matches. CDR3 sequence (DNA): TGTGCCAGCAGCTTCACAGGGGGAACTGAAGCTTTCTTT. Translating it yields CASSFTGGTEAFF.